This T cell receptor beta chain was found in a study of blood T cells in healthy people across ages. Overall study findings and caveats: Compared with aged donors, long-lived donors showed fewer expanded clones, suggesting selection. Per-million-T-cell TCR beta diversity fell roughly linearly with age. Estimated diversity that came from one million T cells was considered an underestimate.

The sample holds many counts of this clonotype. The antigen is not known. Then a second PCR, running roughly 7 to 11 cycles, was carried out with a sample-barcoded 5' primer and a J-beta primer mix. In TCRdb, the 5' RACE reads were re-called with MiXCR into one record per CDR3 protein. The repertoire holds some 550,000 distinct CDR3 sequences, more than 45% seen once, with 20% to 25% in the top ten. The material sequenced was blood. The receptor was isolated from an older man in good health.

The CDR3 here is CASRAGTGEAKNIQYF. CDR3 sequence (DNA): TGTGCCAGCAGGGCGGGGACAGGAGAAGCCAAAAACATTCAGTACTTC. This chain links TRBV27 with TRBJ2-4; TRBD1 matches 8 bases. V was clipped by 6 bases and J by 0 bases; unmatched bases: 7. From germline, CDR1 is MNHEY and CDR2 SMNVEV (reference sequence). The CDR3 consists of 16 residues.